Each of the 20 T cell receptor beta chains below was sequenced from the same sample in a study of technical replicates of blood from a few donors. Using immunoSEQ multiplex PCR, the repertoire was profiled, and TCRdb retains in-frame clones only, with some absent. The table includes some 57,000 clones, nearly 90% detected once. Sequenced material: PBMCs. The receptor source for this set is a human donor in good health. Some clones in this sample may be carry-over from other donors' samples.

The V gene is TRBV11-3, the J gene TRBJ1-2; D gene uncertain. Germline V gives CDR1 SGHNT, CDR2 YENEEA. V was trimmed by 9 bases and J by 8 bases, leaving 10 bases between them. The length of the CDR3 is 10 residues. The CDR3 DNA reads TGTGCCAGGGCGGGGTGGGGCTACACCTTC. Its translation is CARAGWGYTF.

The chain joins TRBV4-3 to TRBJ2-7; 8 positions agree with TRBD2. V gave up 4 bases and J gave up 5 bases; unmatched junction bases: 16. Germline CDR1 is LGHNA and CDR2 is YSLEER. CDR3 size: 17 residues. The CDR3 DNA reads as TGCGCCAGCAGCCGAACCACTAGCGGTGGATATGTTCACGAGCAGTACTTC. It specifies CASSRTTSGGYVHEQYF.

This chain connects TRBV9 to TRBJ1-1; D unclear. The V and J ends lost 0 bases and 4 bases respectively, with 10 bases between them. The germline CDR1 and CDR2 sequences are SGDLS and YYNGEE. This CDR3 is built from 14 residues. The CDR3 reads CASSVGEGGTEAFF. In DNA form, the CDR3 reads TGTGCCAGCAGCGTAGGGGAGGGTGGCACTGAAGCTTTCTTT.

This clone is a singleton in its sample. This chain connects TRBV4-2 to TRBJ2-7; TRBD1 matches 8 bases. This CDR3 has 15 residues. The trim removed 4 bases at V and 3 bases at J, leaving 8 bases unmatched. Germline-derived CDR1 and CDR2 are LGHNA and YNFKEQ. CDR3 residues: CASSPRTGKNYEQYF. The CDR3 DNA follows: TGTGCCAGCAGCCCCAGGACAGGGAAGAACTACGAGCAGTACTTC.

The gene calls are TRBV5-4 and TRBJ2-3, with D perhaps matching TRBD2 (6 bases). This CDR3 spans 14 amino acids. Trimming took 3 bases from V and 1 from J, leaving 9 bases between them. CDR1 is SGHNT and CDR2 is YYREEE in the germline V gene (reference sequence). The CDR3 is CASSWTGGTDTQYF. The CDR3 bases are TGTGCCAGCAGCTGGACGGGGGGCACAGATACGCAGTATTTT.

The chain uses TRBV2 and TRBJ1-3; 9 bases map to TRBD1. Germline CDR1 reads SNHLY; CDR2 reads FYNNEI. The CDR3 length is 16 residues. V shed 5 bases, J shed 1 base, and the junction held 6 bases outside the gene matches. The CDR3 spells CASSTPGQGSGNTIYF. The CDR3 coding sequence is TGTGCCAGCAGTACTCCGGGACAGGGTTCTGGAAACACCATATATTTT.

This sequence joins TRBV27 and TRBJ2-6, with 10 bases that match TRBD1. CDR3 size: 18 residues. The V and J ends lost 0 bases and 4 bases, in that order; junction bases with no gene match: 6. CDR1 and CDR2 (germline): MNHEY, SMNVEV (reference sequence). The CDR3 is CASSLSGQGWGGANVLTF. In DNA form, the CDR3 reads TGTGCCAGCAGTTTATCGGGACAGGGGTGGGGCGGGGCCAACGTCCTGACTTTC.

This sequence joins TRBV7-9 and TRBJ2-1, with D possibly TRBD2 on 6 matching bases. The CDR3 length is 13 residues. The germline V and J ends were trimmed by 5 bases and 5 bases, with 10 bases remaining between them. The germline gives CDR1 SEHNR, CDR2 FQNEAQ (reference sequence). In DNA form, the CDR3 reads TGTGCCAGCAGCCAGGGAGGCAACAATGAGCAGTTCTTC. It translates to CASSQGGNNEQFF.

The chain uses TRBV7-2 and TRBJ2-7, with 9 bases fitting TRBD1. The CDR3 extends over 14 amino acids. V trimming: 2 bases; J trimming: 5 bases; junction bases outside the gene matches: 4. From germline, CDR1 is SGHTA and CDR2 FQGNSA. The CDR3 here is CASSLRTGVNEQYF. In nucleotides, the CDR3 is TGTGCCAGCAGCTTAAGGACAGGGGTTAACGAGCAGTACTTC.

The CDR3 nucleotides read TGTGCCAGCAGGAAGGCGGGCCCGGGGGGGCTTGGGAATGGCTACACCTTC. Its translation: CASRKAGPGGLGNGYTF. V and J are TRBV5-6 and TRBJ1-2, with D possibly TRBD1 on 6 matching bases. This CDR3 contains 17 residues. V gave up 5 bases and J gave up 6 bases, with 26 bases separating them. CDR1 and CDR2 (germline): SGHDT, YYEEEE.

The CDR3 nucleotides read TGTGCCAGCAGCCCAGCGGGGGGCACTGAAGCTTTCTTT. Translated: CASSPAGGTEAFF. The rearrangement joins TRBV7-9 to TRBJ1-1, with a tentative D call TRBD1 (5 bases). The V and J ends lost 5 bases and 4 bases respectively, with 11 bases between them. Per germline, CDR1 SEHNR and CDR2 FQNEAQ (reference sequence). CDR3 length: 13 residues.

CDR3: CASSPGIGSDEQYF. Written as DNA, the CDR3 is TGTGCCAGCTCACCAGGTATCGGGTCGGACGAGCAGTACTTC. The rearrangement links TRBV18 to TRBJ2-7; no clear D gene. Germline assignment: CDR1 KGHSH and CDR2 LQKENI. This CDR3 is built from 14 residues. V was pared by 2 bases and J by 5 bases, with 13 bases between.

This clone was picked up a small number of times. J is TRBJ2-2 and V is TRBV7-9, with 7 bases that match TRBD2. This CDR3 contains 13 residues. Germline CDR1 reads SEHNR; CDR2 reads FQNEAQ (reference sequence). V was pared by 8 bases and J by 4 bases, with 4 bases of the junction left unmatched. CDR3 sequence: CASQGEGTGELFF. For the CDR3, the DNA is TGTGCCAGCCAAGGGGAGGGCACCGGGGAGCTGTTTTTT.

The CDR3 DNA follows: TGTGCCAGCAGCCGGTTCACAGATACGCAGTATTTT. It translates to CASSRFTDTQYF. The chain combines TRBV5-6 with TRBJ2-3; D call uncertain. Germline V gene data show CDR1 as SGHDT and CDR2 as YYEEEE. V gave up 4 bases and J gave up 2 bases, with 5 bases separating them. CDR3 length equals 12 residues.

CDR3 sequence: CASSQGPLSYEQYF. The DNA for the CDR3 is TGTGCCAGCAGCCAAGGTCCCCTTTCCTACGAGCAGTACTTC. V usage is TRBV4-2 and J usage is TRBJ2-7; D not certain. The CDR3 contains 14 residues. V was clipped by 1 base and J by 1 base, with 8 bases between them. Per germline, CDR1 LGHNA and CDR2 YNFKEQ.

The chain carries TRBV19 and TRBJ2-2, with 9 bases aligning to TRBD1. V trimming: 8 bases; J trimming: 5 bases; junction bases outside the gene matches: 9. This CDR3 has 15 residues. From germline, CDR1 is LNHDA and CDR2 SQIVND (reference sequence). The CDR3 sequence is CASDPGQGRTGELFF. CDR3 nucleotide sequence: TGTGCCAGTGACCCGGGACAGGGAAGAACCGGGGAGCTGTTTTTT.

CDR3 DNA: TGTGCCAGCAGCCAAAACCCTAGCGGGGGGACCTCCACAGATACGCAGTATTTT. Translated, it gives CASSQNPSGGTSTDTQYF. The gene calls are TRBV4-2 and TRBJ2-3; 11 bases fit TRBD2. Germline V lookup: CDR1 LGHNA, CDR2 YNFKEQ. This CDR3 has 18 residues. Trimming removed 2 bases from V and 2 bases from J; junction bases left unmatched: 9.

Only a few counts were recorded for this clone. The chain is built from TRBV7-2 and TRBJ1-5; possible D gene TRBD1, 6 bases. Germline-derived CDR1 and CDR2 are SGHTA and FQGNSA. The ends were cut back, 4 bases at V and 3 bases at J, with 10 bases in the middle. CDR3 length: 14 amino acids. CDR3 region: CASSSTGYNQPQHF. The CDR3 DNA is TGTGCCAGCAGCTCTACAGGGTACAATCAGCCCCAGCATTTT.

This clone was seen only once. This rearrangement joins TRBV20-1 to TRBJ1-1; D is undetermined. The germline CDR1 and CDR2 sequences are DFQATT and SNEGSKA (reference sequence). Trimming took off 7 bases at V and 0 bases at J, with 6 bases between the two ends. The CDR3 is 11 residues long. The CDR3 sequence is CSVRVNTEAFF. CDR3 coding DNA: TGCAGTGTTCGGGTGAACACTGAAGCTTTCTTT.

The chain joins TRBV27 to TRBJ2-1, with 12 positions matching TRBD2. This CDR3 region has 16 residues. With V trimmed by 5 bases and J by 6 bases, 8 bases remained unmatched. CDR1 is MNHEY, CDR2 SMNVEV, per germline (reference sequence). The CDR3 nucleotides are TGTGCCAGCAGTCCAGCCGGGACTAGCGGGTTCAATGAGCAGTTCTTC. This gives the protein CASSPAGTSGFNEQFF.